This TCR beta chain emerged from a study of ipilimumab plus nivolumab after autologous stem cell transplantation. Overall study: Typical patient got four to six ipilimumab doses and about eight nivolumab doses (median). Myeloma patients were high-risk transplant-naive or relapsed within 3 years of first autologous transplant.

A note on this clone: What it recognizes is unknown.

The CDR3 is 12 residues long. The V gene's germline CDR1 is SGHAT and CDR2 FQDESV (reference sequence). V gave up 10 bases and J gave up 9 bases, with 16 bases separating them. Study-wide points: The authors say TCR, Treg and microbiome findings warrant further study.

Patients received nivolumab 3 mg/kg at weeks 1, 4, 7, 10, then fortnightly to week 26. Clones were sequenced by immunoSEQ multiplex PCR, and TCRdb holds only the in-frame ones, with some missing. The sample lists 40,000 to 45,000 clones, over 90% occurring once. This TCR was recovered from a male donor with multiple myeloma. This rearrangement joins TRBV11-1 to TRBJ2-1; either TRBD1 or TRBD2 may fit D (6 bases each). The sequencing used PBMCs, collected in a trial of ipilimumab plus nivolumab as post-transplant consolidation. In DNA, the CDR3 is TGTGCCACCGCTCCCCCGGGGGCTGAGCAGTTCTTC. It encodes CATAPPGAEQFF. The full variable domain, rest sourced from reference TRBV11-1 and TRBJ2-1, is EAEVAQSPRYKITEKSQAVAFWCDPISGHATLYWYRQILGQGPELLVQFQDESVVDDSQLPKDRFSAERLKGVDSTLKIQPAELGDSAMYLCATAPPGAEQFFGPGTRLTVL.